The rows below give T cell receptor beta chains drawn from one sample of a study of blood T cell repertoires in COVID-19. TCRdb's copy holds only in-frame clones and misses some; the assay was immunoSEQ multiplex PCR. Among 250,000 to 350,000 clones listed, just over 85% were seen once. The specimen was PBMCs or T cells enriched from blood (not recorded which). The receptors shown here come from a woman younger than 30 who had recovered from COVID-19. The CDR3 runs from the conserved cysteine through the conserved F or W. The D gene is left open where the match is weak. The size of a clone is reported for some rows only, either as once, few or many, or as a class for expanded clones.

CDR3 protein: CASSLSQGRNQPQHF
CDR3 DNA: TGTGCCAGCAGTCTGAGCCAGGGGAGAAATCAGCCCCAGCATTTT
D gene: -
J gene: TRBJ1-5
clone size: -
V gene: TRBV2

CDR3 protein: CASSATGMGPYEQYF
CDR3 DNA: TGTGCCAGTAGTGCCACAGGGATGGGCCCCTACGAGCAGTACTTC
D gene: -
J gene: TRBJ2-7
clone size: once
V gene: TRBV19

CDR3 protein: CASSIVGTSYEQYF
CDR3 DNA: TGTGCCAGTAGTATAGTTGGGACAAGCTACGAGCAGTACTTC
D gene: -
J gene: TRBJ2-7
clone size: -
V gene: TRBV19

CDR3 protein: CASSPTGREAFF
CDR3 DNA: TGTGCCAGCAGCCCGACAGGGCGTGAAGCTTTCTTT
D gene: TRBD1
J gene: TRBJ1-1
clone size: -
V gene: TRBV28

CDR3 protein: CASSRQGDEQYF
CDR3 DNA: TGTGCCAGCTCACGCCAGGGTGACGAGCAGTACTTC
D gene: -
J gene: TRBJ2-7
clone size: once
V gene: TRBV18

CDR3 protein: CASSVTVSTDTQYF
CDR3 DNA: TGTGCCAGCAGCGTGACAGTCAGCACAGATACGCAGTATTTT
D gene: -
J gene: TRBJ2-3
clone size: -
V gene: TRBV6-6

CDR3 protein: CAISGGSNTEAFF
CDR3 DNA: TGTGCCATCAGTGGAGGGTCGAACACTGAAGCTTTCTTT
D gene: -
J gene: TRBJ1-1
clone size: -
V gene: TRBV10-3

CDR3 protein: CASSPRLAGESGELFF
CDR3 DNA: TGTGCCAGCAGCCCCCGACTAGCGGGGGAATCCGGGGAGCTGTTTTTT
D gene: TRBD2
J gene: TRBJ2-2
clone size: -
V gene: TRBV9

CDR3 protein: CASTRLAGAGGYNEQFF
CDR3 DNA: TGTGCCAGTACCCGACTAGCGGGAGCTGGTGGGTACAATGAGCAGTTCTTC
D gene: TRBD2
J gene: TRBJ2-1
clone size: few
V gene: TRBV19

CDR3 protein: CATDLWYGYTF
CDR3 DNA: TGTGCCACCGATCTATGGTATGGCTACACCTTC
D gene: -
J gene: TRBJ1-2
clone size: -
V gene: TRBV6-5

CDR3 protein: CASSWDRGIQPQHF
CDR3 DNA: TGTGCCAGCAGCTGGGACAGAGGGATTCAGCCCCAGCATTTT
D gene: TRBD1
J gene: TRBJ1-5
clone size: few
V gene: TRBV7-8